This T cell receptor beta chain was observed in a study of blood T cell repertoires in COVID-19. Looking at the study overall: Acute-phase and convalescent COVID-19 samples originated in the United States, Italy and Spain. PBMCs, B-cell-depleted T cells, or T cells provided the cDNA or gDNA that made up the material.

In the source study's methods: Researchers report that nucleated cell counts were estimated from reference gene primer amplification. Generated by immunoSEQ multiplex PCR, the TCRdb table keeps only in-frame clones and is missing some. V and J calls and clone size come straight from that table; D and trimming were deduced from the DNA. The sample has around 290,000 clones; about 89% are singletons. The CDR3 is made up of 16 amino acids. Germline-derived CDR1 and CDR2 are SGHRS and YFSETQ. Trimming left V 5 bases short and J 4 bases short, with 19 bases between. Input material: peripheral blood. The chain links TRBV5-1 to TRBJ2-1; D possibly corresponds to TRBD1 (7 bases). This TCR was sampled from a man aged 35 to 55 with acute or convalescent COVID-19. The chain's CDR3 is CASSSLGQGGYNEQFF. The CDR3 bases are TGCGCCAGCAGTTCCCTTGGGCAGGGGGGATACAATGAGCAGTTCTTC.